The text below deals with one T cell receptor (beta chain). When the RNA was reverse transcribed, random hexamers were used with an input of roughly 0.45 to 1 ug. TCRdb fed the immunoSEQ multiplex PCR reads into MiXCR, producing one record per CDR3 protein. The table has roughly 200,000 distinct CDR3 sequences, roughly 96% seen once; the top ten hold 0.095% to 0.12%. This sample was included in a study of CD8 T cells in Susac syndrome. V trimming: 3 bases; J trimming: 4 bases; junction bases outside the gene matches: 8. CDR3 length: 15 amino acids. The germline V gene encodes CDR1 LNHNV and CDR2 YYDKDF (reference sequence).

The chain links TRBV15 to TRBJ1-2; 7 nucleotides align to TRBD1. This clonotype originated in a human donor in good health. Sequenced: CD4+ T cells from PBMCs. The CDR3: CATSRGAGGAYGYTF. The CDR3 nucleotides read TGTGCCACCAGCAGGGGGGCAGGGGGAGCCTATGGCTACACCTTC.